One and the same sample provided the 18 T cell receptor beta chains below, sequenced in a study of cytomegalovirus exposure and HLA in healthy donors. Researchers ran the PCR with 60 Vbeta and 13 Jbeta primers. Sequencing was performed with immunoSEQ multiplex PCR; in TCRdb, only in-frame clones are kept and a portion is missing. The data hold a few hundred thousand clones, with roughly 75% observed a single time. Specimen: PBMCs. The receptor set was obtained from a woman in her twenties or thirties in good health and CMV-seronegative.

The rearrangement links TRBV7-9 to TRBJ1-1; TRBD1 matches 7 bases. Per the germline V gene, CDR1 is SEHNR and CDR2 is FQNEAQ (reference sequence). The CDR3 sequence is 15 residues long. V shed 3 bases and J 0 bases; nucleotides not matched to a gene: 4. This CDR3 reads CASSLDRTLNTEAFF. The CDR3 DNA sequence: TGTGCCAGCAGCTTGGACAGGACCCTGAACACTGAAGCTTTCTTT.

The rearrangement uses TRBV12-5 and TRBJ1-5, with D possibly TRBD1 on 6 matching bases. V dropped 1 base and J dropped 5 bases, with 15 bases sitting between them. The CDR3 spans 16 residues. Per germline, CDR1 LGHNT and CDR2 FRNRAP. CDR3 loop: CASGLAPGGPDQPQHF. CDR3 DNA sequence: TGTGCTAGTGGTTTGGCCCCGGGGGGGCCTGATCAGCCCCAGCATTTT.

This chain links TRBV6-1 with TRBJ1-1; D gene unclear. The CDR3 consists of 13 residues. V was trimmed by 1 base and J by 1 base, leaving 4 bases between them. Germline CDR1 reads MNHNS; CDR2 reads SASEGT. The CDR3 sequence is CASSEGRNTEAFF. Written as DNA, the CDR3 is TGTGCCAGCAGTGAAGGCAGGAACACTGAAGCTTTCTTT.

This clone came up once. The chain links TRBV19 to TRBJ1-1; no definite D call. With 4 bases removed from V and 5 bases from J, the gap between germline ends came to 14 bases. This CDR3 has 14 residues. Germline CDR1 LNHDA, CDR2 SQIVND (reference sequence). The CDR3 DNA reads as TGTGCCAGTAGTACAAACACGGGGAGGACTGAAGCTTTCTTT. Translating gives CASSTNTGRTEAFF.

The chain combines TRBV9 with TRBJ2-1, with TRBD2 matching over 9 bases. Germline V gives CDR1 SGDLS, CDR2 YYNGEE. V gave up 0 bases and J gave up 6 bases; unmatched junction bases: 4. The CDR3 has 15 amino acids. The CDR3 protein is CASSVGGGGFNEQFF. CDR3 nucleotide sequence: TGTGCCAGCAGCGTAGGCGGGGGGGGGTTCAATGAGCAGTTCTTC.

Turning to this clone: The junction departs from the called germline gene at one end, perhaps through a read error. V and J are TRBV7-9 and TRBJ2-3; possible D gene TRBD1, 5 bases. The CDR3 extends over 17 amino acids. The germline V gene encodes CDR1 SEHNR and CDR2 FQNEAQ (reference sequence). DNA for the CDR3: TGTGTCAGCACCCCGGTGGTCTATGGGGCTCGCACAGATACGCAGTATTTT. Its translation is CVSTPVVYGARTDTQYF.

Only a few counts were recorded for this clone. J is TRBJ1-1 and V is TRBV4-1; D not resolved. The CDR3 contains 14 residues. Germline lookup yields CDR1 MGHRA and CDR2 YSYEKL. The V end was cut by 3 bases, the J end by 7 bases, with 15 bases between. In nucleotides, the CDR3 is TGCGCCAGCAGCCAGTCTGGACTAGAAAGTGAAGCTTTCTTT. Amino acid sequence: CASSQSGLESEAFF.

The V and J genes are TRBV6-5 and TRBJ2-5, with no clear D. This CDR3 comprises 13 residues. Trimming left V 5 bases short and J 2 bases short, with 9 bases between. Germline-derived CDR1 and CDR2 are MNHEY and SVGAGI. The CDR3 is CASSAVRQETQYF. The DNA of the CDR3 is TGTGCCAGCAGTGCGGTCAGACAAGAGACCCAGTACTTC.

This chain joins TRBV7-8 and TRBJ2-3, with 11 bases aligning to TRBD2. The CDR3 length is 16 residues. Germline assignment: CDR1 SGHVS and CDR2 FQNEAQ. V lost 5 bases and J lost 6; bases outside the gene matches: 10. CDR3: CASSPYTSGRRDTQYF. In DNA, the CDR3 is TGTGCCAGCAGCCCCTATACTAGCGGGAGAAGGGATACGCAGTATTTT. The variable domain in full, with the rest retrieved from reference TRBV7-8 and TRBJ2-3, is GAGVSQSPRYKVAKRGQDVALRCDPISGHVSLFWYQQALGQGPEFLTYFQNEAQLDKSGLPSDRFFAERPEGSVSTLKIQRTQQEDSAVYLCASSPYTSGRRDTQYFGPGTRLTVL.

This clone was detected only a few times. The J gene is TRBJ1-2, the V gene TRBV6-5; no clear D gene. The CDR3 runs to 13 residues. V shed 2 bases and J shed 8 bases, with 12 bases lying between them. The germline V gene has CDR1 MNHEY and CDR2 SVGAGI. The CDR3 bases are TGTGCCAGCAGTTACGAGTCACCCCGGGGCTACACCTTC. Its translation: CASSYESPRGYTF.

This clone was found a few times. The chain joins TRBV5-8 to TRBJ2-1; maybe TRBD1 (6 bases). The length of the CDR3 is 15 residues. V lost 4 bases to trimming and J lost 1 base, with 12 bases between them. Germline loops: CDR1 SGHTS, CDR2 YDEGEE. CDR3 loop: CASSLWDTSYNEQFF. CDR3 nucleotide sequence: TGTGCCAGCAGCCTATGGGACACATCCTACAATGAGCAGTTCTTC.

The chain joins TRBV2 to TRBJ1-2, with D perhaps TRBD1 (6 bases). V lost 8 bases, J lost 10 bases, and 14 bases lay in between. CDR1 SNHLY and CDR2 FYNNEI come from the germline V gene. The CDR3 is made up of 11 amino acids. CDR3 bases: TGTGCCAGCCGAGGGGGAAAGGCCTACACCTTC. Translation gives CASRGGKAYTF. The full variable domain, completed using reference TRBV2 and TRBJ1-2, is EPEVTQTPSHQVTQMGQEVILRCVPISNHLYFYWYRQILGQKVEFLVSFYNNEISEKSEIFDDQFSVERPDGSNFTLKIRSTKLEDSAMYFCASRGGKAYTFGSGTRLTVV.

This clone turned up a few times. V is TRBV7-9 and J is TRBJ2-7; 7 bases are shared with TRBD1. CDR3 length: 13 amino acids. V lost 8 bases to trimming and J lost 2 bases; unmatched junction nucleotides: 6. Per the germline V gene, CDR1 is SEHNR and CDR2 is FQNEAQ (reference sequence). Here the CDR3 DNA reads TGTGCCAGCGCAATCCAGGGGGCCTACGAGCAGTACTTC. Protein: CASAIQGAYEQYF. Using reference TRBV7-9 and TRBJ2-7 for the parts outside the CDR3, the full variable domain is DTGVSQNPRHKITKRGQNVTFRCDPISEHNRLYWYRQTLGQGPEFLTYFQNEAQLEKSRLLSDRFSAERPKGSFSTLEIQRTEQGDSAMYLCASAIQGAYEQYFGPGTRLTVT.

This clone was recorded a few times. This sequence joins TRBV5-5 and TRBJ1-2, with D unclear. This CDR3 region has 13 residues. Deletions cut 6 bases from V and 4 bases from J, with 13 bases between. Germline CDR1 SGHKS, CDR2 YYEKEE (reference sequence). CDR3: CASNRAGIYGYTF. The DNA for the CDR3 is TGTGCCAGCAATCGAGCGGGCATCTATGGCTACACCTTC. The whole variable domain, remainder taken from reference TRBV5-5 and TRBJ1-2, is DAGVTQSPTHLIKTRGQQVTLRCSPISGHKSVSWYQQVLGQGPQFIFQYYEKEERGRGNFPDRFSARQFPNYSSELNVNALLLGDSALYLCASNRAGIYGYTFGSGTRLTVV.

The chain joins TRBV6-1 to TRBJ2-3; TRBD2 matches 8 bases. This CDR3 is built from 14 residues. V was clipped by 1 base and J by 8 bases; unmatched bases: 5. The germline V gene encodes CDR1 MNHNS and CDR2 SASEGT. The CDR3: CASSEERERRTQYF. CDR3 DNA sequence: TGTGCCAGCAGTGAAGAGCGGGAGAGGCGTACGCAGTATTTT.

This chain connects TRBV6-5 to TRBJ1-2; D might be TRBD1 (5 bases). Germline CDR1 reads MNHEY; CDR2 reads SVGAGI. The CDR3 length is 14 residues. Trimming took 6 bases from V and 7 from J, leaving 18 bases between them. The CDR3 bases are TGTGCCAGCAGCCCAATGGGGCAGGGCAGTGGCTACACCTTC. Protein sequence: CASSPMGQGSGYTF.

Concerning this clone: An end of the junction does not agree with germline; a read error may underlie this. This sequence joins TRBV6-1 and TRBJ2-4; D is possibly TRBD1 (6 bases). Germline V gene data show CDR1 as MNHNS and CDR2 as SASEGT. This CDR3 comprises 17 residues. The CDR3: CGSSEATPGQAKNIQYF. The CDR3 DNA sequence: TGTGGCAGCAGTGAGGCGACTCCGGGACAAGCCAAAAACATTCAGTACTTC.

The CDR3 region is CASSEGVHSAEAFF. The CDR3 bases are TGTGCCAGCAGTGAAGGGGTCCATTCCGCTGAAGCTTTCTTT. V is TRBV6-5 and J is TRBJ1-1; D possibly corresponds to TRBD1 (5 bases). The CDR3 sequence is 14 residues long. V lost 5 bases, J lost 6 bases, and 16 bases lay in between. Germline assignment: CDR1 MNHEY and CDR2 SVGAGI.